The 24 T cell receptor beta chains given below trace back to one sample, sequenced in a study of T cells in Graves' hyperthyroidism and ophthalmopathy. RNA transcripts yielded amplified TCR beta CDR3 regions. Carried out on the TCR CDR3, a first-round RT-PCR used the HTBI primer set. One entry per CDR3 protein results from TCRdb running MiXCR on the multiplex PCR reads. The data show 390,000 or so distinct CDR3 sequences, roughly 15% seen once. Sample: blood. These receptors all come from a man between 18 and 29 years old with Graves' ophthalmopathy.

The CDR3 DNA reads as TGTGCCAGCAGCCAAGATATGAGACAGGCTCATGGCTACACCTTC. This gives the protein CASSQDMRQAHGYTF. The rearrangement uses TRBV14 and TRBJ1-2, with a weak D call TRBD1 (6 bases). V lost 0 bases, J lost 6 bases, and 14 bases lay in between. The CDR3 is 15 amino acids. CDR1 and CDR2 from the germline V gene are SGHDN and FVKESK.

As regards this clonotype: With a much larger clone just one base away, this may be a read error. The gene calls are TRBV5-1 and TRBJ2-7; 11 bases match TRBD1. Germline CDR1 and CDR2: SGHRS and YFSETQ. The CDR3 loop spans 14 amino acids. CDR3 DNA sequence: TGCGCCAGCAGCAGGGGACAGGGGGACTACGAGCGGTACTTC. Protein sequence: CASSRGQGDYERYF.

This clonotype was observed at least ten times. The CDR3 is CASSLEGALGNTIYF. The CDR3 region has the DNA TGCGCCAGCAGCTTGGAGGGGGCACTTGGAAACACCATATATTTT. The V call is TRBV5-1, the J call TRBJ1-3; 7 bases agree with TRBD1. V gave up 0 bases and J gave up 3 bases; unmatched junction bases: 3. The CDR3 runs 15 residues. Germline assignment: CDR1 SGHRS and CDR2 YFSETQ.

This clonotype was counted ten times or more. The CDR3 region has the DNA TGTGCCAGCTCACCCGGACAGGGGAAGGGAAAACTGTTTTTT. It is translated as CASSPGQGKGKLFF. The chain is built from TRBV18 and TRBJ1-4, with 9 bases fitting TRBD1. CDR3 length: 14 amino acids. The junction had 6 bases not matched to a gene; V was cut back by 3 bases and J by 10 bases. From germline, CDR1 is KGHSH and CDR2 LQKENI.

In this sample, this clonotype turned up many times. The chain has TRBV2 and TRBJ2-7; D is unresolved. The CDR3 spans 11 residues. Trimming cost V 3 bases and J 9 bases, with 9 bases left between them. In germline, CDR1 is SNHLY, CDR2 FYNNEI. CDR3 bases: TGTGCCAGCAGTGAGGTGGTCGCGCAGTACTTC. Its protein is CASSEVVAQYF.

This clonotype was picked up many times. The chain joins TRBV7-8 to TRBJ1-1; D is possibly TRBD1 (6 bases). Germline V lookup: CDR1 SGHVS, CDR2 FQNEAQ. The V end was cut by 5 bases, the J end by 2 bases, with 12 bases between. The CDR3 loop spans 14 amino acids. The CDR3 nucleotides read TGTGCCAGCAGCGCATACAGGGAAAACACTGAAGCTTTCTTT. Encoded protein: CASSAYRENTEAFF.

The chain has TRBV5-1 and TRBJ2-2, with 7 bases fitting TRBD1. Germline CDR1 is SGHRS and CDR2 is YFSETQ. The CDR3 totals 14 residues. V was clipped by 6 bases and J by 2 bases; unmatched bases: 4. For the CDR3, the DNA is TGCGCCAGCAACACAGGGGTCAACACCGGGGAGCTGTTTTTT. It translates to CASNTGVNTGELFF.

The chain couples TRBV7-8 to TRBJ2-7; TRBD2 matches 10 bases. V was clipped by 0 bases and J by 3 bases; unmatched bases: 8. Germline-derived CDR1 and CDR2 are SGHVS and FQNEAQ. The CDR3 runs 17 residues. The CDR3 region is CASSLAALGLAYYEQYF. In DNA, the CDR3 is TGTGCCAGCAGCTTAGCGGCCCTGGGACTAGCGTACTACGAGCAGTACTTC.

About this clonotype itself: A much larger clone differs by one base, so this may be a read error. CDR3 loop: CASSIRQGNTEAFF. Here the CDR3 DNA reads TGTGCCAGCAGCATAAGACAGGGGAACACTGAAGCTTTCTTT. The chain recombines TRBV5-4 with TRBJ1-1; 7 nucleotides line up with TRBD1. Germline values: CDR1 SGHNT, CDR2 YYREEE (reference sequence). J gave up 1 base and V 4 bases, and 4 bases lay outside the gene matches. The CDR3 has 14 residues.

The sample holds many counts of this clonotype. The chain has TRBV7-2 and TRBJ1-2, with D perhaps TRBD1 (6 bases). V was clipped by 3 bases and J by 8 bases, with 19 bases between them. The CDR3 contains 15 residues. Germline V CDR1 and CDR2: SGHTA, FQGNSA. CDR3 protein: CASSLNWAGAGGYTF. In DNA, the CDR3 is TGTGCCAGCAGCTTGAATTGGGCGGGGGCGGGCGGCTACACCTTC. Full variable domain (outside the CDR3, taken from reference TRBV7-2 and TRBJ1-2): GAGVSQSPSNKVTEKGKDVELRCDPISGHTALYWYRQSLGQGLEFLIYFQGNSAPDKSGLPSDRFSAERTGGSVSTLTIQRTQQEDSAVYLCASSLNWAGAGGYTFGSGTRLTVV.

The CDR3 protein is CASSPGTGEPIYGYTF. Written as DNA, the CDR3 is TGTGCCAGCTCACCCGGGACAGGGGAGCCAATTTATGGCTACACCTTC. The chain combines TRBV18 with TRBJ1-2, with 10 bases aligning to TRBD1. Germline-derived CDR1 and CDR2 are KGHSH and LQKENI. CDR3 length: 16 amino acids. Losses at the gene ends were 3 bases for V and 5 bases for J; bases not matched to a gene: 9.

This clonotype was detected ten times or more. The V call is TRBV12-3 or TRBV12-4, the J call TRBJ2-7; 9 nucleotides align to TRBD1. The J segment lost 5 bases and the V segment lost 7 bases, leaving 6 bases of the junction unmatched. The CDR3 has 13 amino acids. CDR3 amino acids: CASNSRDRDEQYF. Here the CDR3 DNA reads TGTGCCAGCAATTCCCGGGACAGGGACGAGCAGTACTTC.

This clonotype was seen repeatedly, ten times or more. The CDR3 reads CSVQLTSGYEQYF. The CDR3 DNA reads as TGCAGCGTTCAATTGACTAGCGGTTACGAGCAGTACTTC. The rearrangement links TRBV29-1 to TRBJ2-7; 9 bases fit TRBD2. The trim removed 5 bases at V and 4 bases at J, leaving 6 bases unmatched. The CDR3 is 13 amino acids. Per germline, CDR1 SQVTM and CDR2 ANQGSEA.

This clonotype was counted ten times or more. V usage is TRBV15 and J usage is TRBJ2-3, with a possible D match to TRBD2 (7 bases). V dropped 6 bases and J dropped 4 bases, with 14 bases sitting between them. From germline, CDR1 is LNHNV and CDR2 YYDKDF (reference sequence). CDR3 length: 14 residues. CDR3 coding DNA: TGTGCCACCAGGGCGGAGGGGGGGTCAGATACGCAGTATTTT. Translated, it gives CATRAEGGSDTQYF. Using reference TRBV15 and TRBJ2-3 for the parts outside the CDR3, the full variable domain is DAMVIQNPRYQVTQFGKPVTLSCSQTLNHNVMYWYQQKSSQAPKLLFHYYDKDFNNEADTPDNFQSRRPNTSFCFLDIRSPGLGDTAMYLCATRAEGGSDTQYFGPGTRLTVL.

The gene calls are TRBV6-6 and TRBJ1-4; no definite D call. CDR3 length: 15 amino acids. CDR1 is MNHNY and CDR2 is SVGAGI in the germline V gene (reference sequence). With 0 bases removed from V and 3 bases from J, the gap between germline ends came to 8 bases. The DNA for the CDR3 is TGTGCCAGCAGTTACTCGCGGCTCCCTAATGAAAAACTGTTTTTT. It codes for CASSYSRLPNEKLFF.

This clonotype was recorded many times. The chain couples TRBV11-2 to TRBJ2-3; weak D call: TRBD1 (6 bases). This CDR3 contains 16 residues. Germline CDR1 SGHAT, CDR2 FQNNGV. This CDR3 is CATESLGGVGFDTQYF. The CDR3 DNA reads TGTGCTACCGAATCCCTAGGGGGAGTGGGTTTCGATACGCAGTATTTT.

This clonotype was observed at least ten times. The chain is built from TRBV20-1 and TRBJ2-3; 8 bases fit TRBD1. Germline V CDR1 and CDR2: DFQATT, SNEGSKA (reference sequence). The CDR3 runs 14 residues. V shed 4 bases, J shed 3 bases, and the junction held 6 bases outside the gene matches. In DNA form, the CDR3 reads TGCAGTGCTAAGGTTGGACAGGGAACAGATACGCAGTATTTT. Its protein product is CSAKVGQGTDTQYF.

This clonotype appeared many times. This sequence joins TRBV28 and TRBJ2-3; 9 bases fit TRBD1. This CDR3 region has 15 residues. Germline CDR1 is MDHEN and CDR2 is SYDVKM. V was clipped by 6 bases and J by 1 base; unmatched bases: 5. The CDR3 reads CASSAQGAGTDTQYF. Written as DNA, the CDR3 is TGTGCCAGCAGCGCACAGGGGGCCGGCACAGATACGCAGTATTTT.

This clonotype was detected ten times or more. The rearrangement uses TRBV3-1 and TRBJ2-7, with 9 bases that match TRBD2. CDR1 is LGHDT and CDR2 is YNNKEL in the germline V gene (reference sequence). The V segment lost 6 bases and the J segment 1 base; nucleotides outside the gene matches: 1. The CDR3 has 13 amino acids. The CDR3 DNA reads TGTGCCAGCAGGCGGGGGGGTTCCTACGAGCAGTACTTC. This sequence encodes CASRRGGSYEQYF.

The chain employs TRBV7-9 and TRBJ2-7; TRBD2 agrees at 9 bases. V lost 6 bases to trimming and J lost 7 bases; unmatched junction nucleotides: 13. The germline CDR1 and CDR2 sequences are SEHNR and FQNEAQ (reference sequence). The CDR3 contains 15 residues. In nucleotides, the CDR3 is TGTGCCAGCAGATTGACGACTAGCGGCCTTTGGGAGCAGTACTTC. It translates to CASRLTTSGLWEQYF.

This clonotype was picked up many times. The V gene is TRBV18, the J gene TRBJ1-2; TRBD1 agrees at 7 bases. Germline values: CDR1 KGHSH, CDR2 LQKENI. The trim removed 3 bases at V and 6 bases at J, leaving 7 bases unmatched. The CDR3 runs to 14 residues. In DNA, the CDR3 is TGTGCCAGCTCACCCTCGGAGGGGGCAGATGGCTACACCTTC. It specifies CASSPSEGADGYTF.

In its sample, this clonotype was seen a few times. The gene calls are TRBV10-3 and TRBJ1-6; 7 bases fit TRBD1. This CDR3 region has 17 residues. J was trimmed by 3 bases and V by 0 bases; bases with no gene match: 5. The germline V gene encodes CDR1 ENHRY and CDR2 SYGVKD. The CDR3 coding sequence is TGTGCCATCAGTGAGTCGCGGGACAGCTACTATAATTCACCCCTCCACTTT. It is translated as CAISESRDSYYNSPLHF.

CDR3 residues: CSAWTSGSLDIQYF. The CDR3 DNA follows: TGCAGTGCTTGGACTAGCGGGAGTTTGGACATTCAGTACTTC. This chain uses TRBV20-1 with TRBJ2-4; 13 nucleotides match TRBD2. The CDR3 covers 14 residues. Germline V CDR1 and CDR2: DFQATT, SNEGSKA (reference sequence). After removal of 5 bases from V and 8 bases from J, the junction contained 6 bases not matched to a gene.

This clonotype was counted a few times. The chain employs TRBV27 and TRBJ1-2; tentative D call: TRBD1 (6 bases). V shed 5 bases and J shed 2 bases, with 12 bases lying between them. CDR1 MNHEY and CDR2 SMNVEV come from the germline V gene (reference sequence). The CDR3 totals 14 residues. The CDR3 DNA sequence: TGTGCCAGCAGTACCCTAACAGGGAACTATGGCTACACCTTC. It codes for CASSTLTGNYGYTF.